Shown below are 8 T cell receptor beta chains from a single sample sequenced in a study of blood T cell repertoires in COVID-19. Libraries were prepared by immunoSEQ multiplex PCR; TCRdb keeps only in-frame clonotypes and omits some of them. Of tens of thousands of clones listed, over 85% were seen once; the top ten hold less than 1.5%. The sample comprised peripheral blood. The receptor source for this set is a man aged 60 to 75 with acute or convalescent COVID-19.

The rearrangement uses TRBV20-1 and TRBJ1-2; D is perhaps TRBD1 (6 bases). Trimming cost V 2 bases and J 8 bases, with 9 bases left between them. The germline V gene encodes CDR1 DFQATT and CDR2 SNEGSKA (reference sequence). The CDR3 sequence is 11 residues long. The CDR3 here is CSARQGNGYTF. In nucleotides, the CDR3 is TGCAGTGCTAGACAGGGGAACGGCTACACCTTC.

This clone was detected only once. The J gene is TRBJ2-3, the V gene TRBV19, with D perhaps matching TRBD1 (5 bases). Germline CDR1 LNHDA, CDR2 SQIVND (reference sequence). V dropped 10 bases and J dropped 6 bases, with 20 bases sitting between them. This CDR3 is 14 amino acids long. CDR3 bases: TGTGCCACCGTGGAAACGTGGGGCCTCGATACGCAGTATTTT. Translation: CATVETWGLDTQYF.

V gene TRBV3-1 (or the pseudogene TRBV3-2) combines with J gene TRBJ2-3, with 9 nucleotides matching TRBD2. V lost 3 bases to trimming and J lost 1 base; unmatched junction nucleotides: 8. The germline gives CDR1 LGHDT, CDR2 YNNKEL (reference sequence). The CDR3 has 17 residues. The DNA for the CDR3 is TGTGCCAGCAGCCATCCTCGGGAGCGGGGGGGCACAGATACGCAGTATTTT. Amino acids: CASSHPRERGGTDTQYF.

The rearrangement uses TRBV2 and TRBJ1-3; D gene ambiguous. This CDR3 has 14 amino acids. The germline gives CDR1 SNHLY, CDR2 FYNNEI. V was clipped by 4 bases and J by 2 bases, with 9 bases between them. The CDR3 protein is CASSVRNPGNTIYF. The CDR3 coding sequence is TGTGCCAGCAGTGTCAGGAACCCTGGAAACACCATATATTTT.

There are a few counts of this clone. The rearrangement uses TRBV2 and TRBJ1-5; D possibly corresponds to TRBD1 (6 bases). This CDR3 has 13 amino acids. V was shortened by 6 bases and J by 6 bases, with 12 bases between the two germline ends. The germline CDR1 and CDR2 sequences are SNHLY and FYNNEI. The chain's CDR3 is CASRGAFSQPQHF. The CDR3 DNA is TGTGCCAGCAGGGGGGCCTTCAGTCAGCCCCAGCATTTT.

This chain links TRBV29-1 with TRBJ2-3; 7 nucleotides line up with TRBD2. This CDR3 is 12 amino acids long. Per the germline V gene, CDR1 is SQVTM and CDR2 is ANQGSEA. V was pared by 4 bases and J by 6 bases, with 4 bases of the junction left unmatched. The CDR3 DNA reads TGCAGCGTTGCGGGGGGTGGGGATACGCAGTATTTT. Amino acids: CSVAGGGDTQYF.

Note on this clone: Other DNA sequences of this sample code for an identical CDR3. The J gene is TRBJ2-7, the V gene TRBV3-1 (or the pseudogene TRBV3-2), with D perhaps matching TRBD2 (6 bases). This CDR3 comprises 12 residues. In germline, CDR1 is LGHDT, CDR2 YNNKEL (reference sequence). V was trimmed by 9 bases and J by 4 bases, leaving 13 bases between them. The DNA of the CDR3 is TGTGCCAGTAGTTATCGGGGGTACGAGCAGTACTTC. It encodes CASSYRGYEQYF.

V usage is TRBV4-1 and J usage is TRBJ1-4; D might be TRBD1 (5 bases). V lost 0 bases and J 5 bases, leaving 16 bases between the germline ends. This CDR3 comprises 17 residues. The germline V gene encodes CDR1 MGHRA and CDR2 YSYEKL. The CDR3 nucleotides read TGCGCCAGCAGCCAAGATCGAAGTAGGGGCCTAAATGAAAAACTGTTTTTT. It translates to CASSQDRSRGLNEKLFF.